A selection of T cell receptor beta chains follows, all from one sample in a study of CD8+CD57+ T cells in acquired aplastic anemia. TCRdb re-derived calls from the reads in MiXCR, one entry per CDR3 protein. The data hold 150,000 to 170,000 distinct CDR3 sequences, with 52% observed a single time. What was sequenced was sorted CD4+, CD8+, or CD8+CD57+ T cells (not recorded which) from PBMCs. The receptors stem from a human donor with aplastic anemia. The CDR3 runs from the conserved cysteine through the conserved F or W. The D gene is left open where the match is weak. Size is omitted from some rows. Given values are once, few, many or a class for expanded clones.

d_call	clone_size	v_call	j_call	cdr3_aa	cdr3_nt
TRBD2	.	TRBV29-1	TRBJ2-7	CSAVQAGEREQYF	TGCAGCGCCGTCCAGGCGGGAGAACGCGAGCAGTACTTC
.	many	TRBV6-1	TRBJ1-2	CASRSPRGYTF	TGTGCCAGCAGATCCCCGCGGGGCTACACCTTC
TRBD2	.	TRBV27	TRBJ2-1	CAIAGGDYNEQLF	TGTGCCATTGCGGGGGGGGACTACAATGAGCAGCTCTTC
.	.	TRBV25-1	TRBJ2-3	CASGPHRASTGTQYF	TGTGCCAGTGGACCTCACAGAGCATCCACAGGTACGCAGTATTTT
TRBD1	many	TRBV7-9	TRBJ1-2	CASSLAGQGLYGYTF	TGTGCCAGCAGCTTAGCCGGACAGGGTCTCTATGGCTACACCTTC
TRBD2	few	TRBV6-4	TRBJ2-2	CASSVSGDTGELFF	TGTGCCAGCAGTGTCAGCGGGGACACCGGGGAGCTGTTTTTT
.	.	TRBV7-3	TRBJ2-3	CASSATGGQRDTQYF	TGTGCCAGCAGCGCGACCGGGGGGCAAAGAGATACGCAGTATTTT
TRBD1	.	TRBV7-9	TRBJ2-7	CASSLGNRGSYEQYF	TGTGCCAGCAGCTTAGGGAACAGGGGATCCTACGAGCAGTACTTC
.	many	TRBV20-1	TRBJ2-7	CSAREGGGRDSYEQYF	TGCAGTGCTAGAGAGGGGGGGGGCAGGGACTCCTACGAGCAGTACTTC
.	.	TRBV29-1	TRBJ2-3	CSVGQGPTDTQYF	TGCAGCGTTGGGCAGGGACCCACAGATACGCAGTATTTT
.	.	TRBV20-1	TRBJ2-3	CSASPGRLLVTQYF	TGCAGTGCTAGCCCGGGGCGGCTACTAGTTACGCAGTATTTT
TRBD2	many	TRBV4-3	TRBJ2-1	CASSQDRASGGQQFF	TGCGCCAGCAGCCAAGATCGGGCTAGCGGGGGACAGCAGTTCTTC
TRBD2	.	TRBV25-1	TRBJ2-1	CASSGGGTSLREQFF	TGTGCCAGCAGTGGAGGTGGGACTAGCCTCCGCGAGCAGTTCTTC
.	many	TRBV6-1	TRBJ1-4	CASSAYLGRNEKLFF	TGTGCCAGCAGCGCTTACCTGGGACGAAATGAAAAACTGTTTTTT
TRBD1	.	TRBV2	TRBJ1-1	CASSPDRVSGAFF	TGTGCCAGCAGTCCGGACAGGGTTTCAGGAGCTTTCTTT
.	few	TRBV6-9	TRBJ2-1	CASSSSSSRDTNSYNEQFF	TGTGCCAGCAGTTCTTCATCATCCCGGGACACCAACTCCTACAATGAGCAGTTCTTC
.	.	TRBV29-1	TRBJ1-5	CSVESGRGQPQHF	TGCAGCGTTGAATCAGGGAGAGGTCAGCCCCAGCATTTT
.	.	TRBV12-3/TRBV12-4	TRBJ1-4	CASRKGLLVATNEKLFF	TGTGCCAGCAGAAAGGGACTCCTAGTTGCAACTAATGAAAAACTGTTTTTT
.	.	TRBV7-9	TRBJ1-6	CASSFGQESSPLHF	TGTGCCAGCAGCTTTGGTCAGGAAAGTTCACCCCTCCACTTT
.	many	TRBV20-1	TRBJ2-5	CSAGIREPRETQYF	TGCAGTGCGGGAATCCGGGAGCCCCGGGAGACCCAGTACTTC
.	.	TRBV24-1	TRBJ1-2	CATSEKNPLQDRYTF	TGTGCCACCAGTGAAAAGAACCCCCTACAGGACCGCTACACCTTC
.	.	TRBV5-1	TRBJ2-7	CASSLKGRSSYEQYF	TGCGCCAGCAGCTTAAAGGGGAGGAGCTCCTACGAGCAGTACTTC
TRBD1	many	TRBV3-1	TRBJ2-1	CASSLVDRGDNEQFF	TGTGCCAGCAGCTTGGTGGACAGGGGGGACAATGAGCAGTTCTTC
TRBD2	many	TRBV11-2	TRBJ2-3	CASSQGLAGGRLDTQYF	TGTGCCAGCAGCCAGGGACTAGCGGGGGGGCGTTTAGATACGCAGTATTTT
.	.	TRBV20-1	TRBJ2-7	CSARDWRGAYEQYF	TGCAGTGCTAGAGATTGGAGGGGAGCCTACGAGCAGTACTTC
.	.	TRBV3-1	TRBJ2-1	CASSQESGGSYNEQFF	TGTGCCAGCAGCCAAGAGTCTGGCGGGTCCTACAATGAGCAGTTCTTC
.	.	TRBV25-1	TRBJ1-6	CASSGTGSKNSYNSPLHF	TGTGCCAGCAGTGGAACAGGATCCAAAAATTCCTATAATTCACCCCTCCACTTT
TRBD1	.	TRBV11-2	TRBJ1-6	CASSSQQGRNNSPLHF	TGTGCCAGCAGCTCACAACAGGGGCGAAATAATTCACCCCTCCACTTT
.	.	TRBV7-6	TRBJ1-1	CASSETGNTEALF	TGTGCCAGCAGCGAAACAGGGAACACGGAAGCTCTCTTT
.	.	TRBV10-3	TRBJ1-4	CAPARWVFTVGEKLFF	TGTGCCCCCGCCAGATGGGTCTTTACGGTTGGTGAAAAACTGTTTTTT
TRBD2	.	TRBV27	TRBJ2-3	CASSLYTGRETSTDTQYF	TGTGCCAGCAGTCTATACACCGGGAGGGAAACTAGCACAGATACGCAGTATTTT
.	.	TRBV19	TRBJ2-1	CASSQSTPPHNEQLF	TGTGCCAGTAGTCAATCCACCCCACCTCACAATGAGCAGCTCTTC
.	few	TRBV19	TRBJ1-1	CASIGLNTEAFF	TGTGCCAGTATTGGGCTGAACACTGAAGCTTTCTTT
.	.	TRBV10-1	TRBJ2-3	CASSDTGEGTDTQYF	TGCGCCAGCAGTGATACAGGGGAGGGCACAGATACGCAGTATTTT
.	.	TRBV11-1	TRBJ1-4	CASSPRLVGGARGEKLFF	TGTGCCAGCAGCCCACGTCTGGTGGGGGGGGCCAGAGGTGAAAAACTGTTTTTT
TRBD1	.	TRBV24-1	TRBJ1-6	CATSEGDSNSPLHF	TGTGCCACCAGTGAGGGGGACAGCAATTCACCCCTCCACTTT
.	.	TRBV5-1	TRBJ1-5	CASSFTPQPTESQHF	TGCGCCAGCAGCTTTACACCTCAACCGACGGAATCCCAGCATTTT
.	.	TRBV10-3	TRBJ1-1	CAISGSGGGNTEAFF	TGTGCCATCAGTGGCTCCGGTGGCGGCAACACTGAAGCTTTCTTT
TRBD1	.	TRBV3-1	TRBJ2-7	CASSQDQGTGMYEQYF	TGTGCCAGCAGCCAAGATCAAGGGACAGGGATGTACGAGCAGTACTTC
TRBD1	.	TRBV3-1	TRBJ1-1	CASSQRDRMNTEAFF	TGTGCCAGCAGCCAGCGGGACAGAATGAACACTGAAGCTTTCTTT
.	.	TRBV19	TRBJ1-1	CASKTGIREMTEAFF	TGTGCCAGTAAAACAGGGATTAGGGAGATGACTGAAGCTTTCTTT
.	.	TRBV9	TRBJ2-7	CASSTGTRWGLTYEQYF	TGTGCCAGCAGCACAGGGACCCGTTGGGGGCTTACCTACGAGCAGTACTTC
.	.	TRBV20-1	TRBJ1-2	CSADDGYYGYTF	TGCAGTGCCGACGACGGATACTATGGCTACACCTTC
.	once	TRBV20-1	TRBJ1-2	CSAELNWDGYTF	TGCAGTGCCGAGCTTAACTGGGATGGCTACACCTTC
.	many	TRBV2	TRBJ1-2	CATVSPLRGGYTF	TGTGCCACAGTAAGCCCCTTAAGAGGTGGCTACACCTTC
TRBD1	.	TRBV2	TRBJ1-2	CASREDRINYGYTF	TGTGCCAGCAGGGAGGACAGGATTAACTATGGCTACACCTTC
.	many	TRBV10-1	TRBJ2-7	CASSESIGVGGKYEQYF	TGCGCCAGCAGTGAGTCGATCGGGGTTGGAGGGAAATACGAGCAGTACTTC
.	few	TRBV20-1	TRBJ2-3	CSASQGSGDTQYF	TGCAGTGCTAGCCAGGGGAGTGGAGATACGCAGTATTTT
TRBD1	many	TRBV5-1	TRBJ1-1	CASSPMGQAMNTEAFF	TGCGCCAGCAGCCCGATGGGACAGGCAATGAACACTGAAGCTTTCTTT
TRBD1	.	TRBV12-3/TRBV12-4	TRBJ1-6	CASSPTRDRGTPLHF	TGTGCCAGCAGCCCTACCCGGGACAGGGGCACACCCCTCCACTTT
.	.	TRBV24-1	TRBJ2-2	CATTESRYPSGELFF	TGTGCCACCACCGAATCCAGATACCCAAGCGGGGAGCTGTTTTTT
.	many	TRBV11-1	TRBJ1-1	CASSYRSGGEAFF	TGTGCCAGCAGCTATCGGTCGGGGGGCGAAGCTTTCTTT
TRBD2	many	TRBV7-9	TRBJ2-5	CASSFVSGGYQETQYF	TGTGCCAGCAGCTTCGTTAGCGGGGGCTACCAAGAGACCCAGTACTTC
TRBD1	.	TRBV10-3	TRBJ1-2	CAISDFTGGYGYTF	TGTGCCATCAGTGACTTCACAGGGGGCTATGGCTACACCTTC
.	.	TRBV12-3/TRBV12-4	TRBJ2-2	CASSPLMGGPSGELFF	TGTGCCAGCAGTCCCCTTATGGGGGGGCCCTCCGGGGAGCTGTTTTTT
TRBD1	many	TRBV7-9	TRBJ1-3	CASTWLEGASGNTIYF	TGTGCCAGCACCTGGTTGGAGGGGGCCTCCGGAAACACCATATATTTT
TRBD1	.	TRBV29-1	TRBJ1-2	CSVGRDRGLGEGYTF	TGCAGCGTTGGACGGGACAGGGGGCTCGGTGAAGGCTACACCTTC
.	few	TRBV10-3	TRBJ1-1	CAISSPEGRGTEAFF	TGTGCCATCAGTTCCCCCGAGGGGAGGGGCACTGAAGCTTTCTTT
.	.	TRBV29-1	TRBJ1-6	CSVVGSNSPLHF	TGCAGCGTTGTAGGCAGCAATTCACCCCTCCACTTT